The 18 T cell receptor beta chains below all came from one sample that was sequenced in a study of cytomegalovirus exposure and HLA in healthy donors. It was with 60 Vbeta and 13 Jbeta primers that the PCR ran. TCRdb's table, derived via immunoSEQ multiplex PCR, lists solely in-frame clones and lacks some. The table shows some 95,000 clones, with around 70% occurring only once. Specimen: PBMCs. These TCRs come from a female donor in good health and CMV-seronegative.

The genes are TRBV7-8 and TRBJ2-7; TRBD1 might be the D (5 bases). The CDR3 sequence is 14 residues long. Germline V lookup: CDR1 SGHVS, CDR2 FQNEAQ. Trimming shortened V by 3 bases and J by 5 bases, and 14 bases separated the two germline ends. The CDR3 loop is CASSFGQGSDEQYF. The CDR3 DNA reads as TGTGCCAGCAGCTTCGGGCAGGGCTCTGACGAGCAGTACTTC.

This chain joins TRBV25-1 and TRBJ2-7; D uncertain. V lost 7 bases to trimming and J lost 2 bases, with 6 bases between them. CDR1 is MGHDK, CDR2 SYGVNS, per germline. The CDR3 is made up of 11 amino acids. CDR3 in DNA: TGTGCCAGCACAGACACCTACGAGCAGTACTTC. Protein: CASTDTYEQYF.

The chain joins TRBV5-4 to TRBJ2-2; D not certain. This CDR3 is built from 14 residues. Germline CDR1 reads SGHNT; CDR2 reads YYREEE (reference sequence). V was trimmed by 5 bases and J by 0 bases, leaving 8 bases between them. CDR3 bases: TGTGCCAGCAGGTCCCTTTCGAACACCGGGGAGCTGTTTTTT. Its translation: CASRSLSNTGELFF.

The chain has TRBV10-1 and TRBJ2-7, with D possibly matching TRBD2 (5 bases). Germline CDR1 WNHNN, CDR2 SYGVQD (reference sequence). With 5 bases removed from V and 0 bases from J, the gap between germline ends came to 5 bases. The CDR3 consists of 12 residues. The DNA of the CDR3 is TGCGCCAGCAGTCGGGACTCCTACGAGCAGTACTTC. This translates into CASSRDSYEQYF.

This sequence joins TRBV6-5 and TRBJ1-4, with 9 nucleotides matching TRBD1. Germline V gives CDR1 MNHEY, CDR2 SVGAGI. Trimming removed 3 bases from V and 8 bases from J; junction bases left unmatched: 4. This CDR3 has 14 residues. Here the CDR3 DNA reads TGTGCCAGCAGTTATTCCGGGACAGGGGAAAAACTGTTTTTT. This sequence encodes CASSYSGTGEKLFF.

The count of this clone is one. The CDR3 region is CASSISGRAREQFF. The CDR3 DNA reads TGTGCCAGCAGTATTAGCGGGAGGGCCAGGGAGCAGTTCTTC. This chain joins TRBV2 and TRBJ2-1; 11 bases align to TRBD2. Looked up from germline, CDR1 is SNHLY and CDR2 is FYNNEI. The CDR3 covers 14 residues. V trimming: 5 bases; J trimming: 10 bases; junction bases outside the gene matches: 7.

V is TRBV28 and J is TRBJ1-2, with D possibly TRBD1 on 6 matching bases. Trimming pared 2 bases from V and 4 bases from J, leaving 8 bases between. The CDR3 is made up of 13 amino acids. Germline CDR1 and CDR2: MDHEN and SYDVKM. CDR3 residues: CASSLRTAYGYTF. In DNA form, the CDR3 reads TGTGCCAGCAGTTTAAGGACAGCCTATGGCTACACCTTC.

This clone was counted only a few times. The V call is TRBV10-2, the J call TRBJ2-4; 11 bases are a match to TRBD2. The CDR3 is 16 residues long. Trimming at V came to 0 bases and at J to 8 bases, leaving 6 bases not matched to a gene. The germline gives CDR1 WSHSY, CDR2 SAAADI. CDR3 DNA: TGCGCCAGCAGTGAGTCAACTAGCGGGGGCACGGACATTCAGTACTTC. This encodes CASSESTSGGTDIQYF.

The rearrangement links TRBV19 to TRBJ2-2, with 8 bases identical to TRBD2. Germline V gives CDR1 LNHDA, CDR2 SQIVND (reference sequence). The CDR3 runs to 15 residues. V lost 3 bases to trimming and J lost 3 bases; unmatched junction nucleotides: 3. The CDR3: CASSIRGGYTGELFF. The DNA of the CDR3 is TGTGCCAGTAGTATCCGGGGGGGGTACACCGGGGAGCTGTTTTTT.

This chain joins TRBV28 and TRBJ1-5; D perhaps matches TRBD1 (5 bases). This CDR3 has 14 amino acids. Germline loops: CDR1 MDHEN, CDR2 SYDVKM. The germline V and J ends were trimmed by 3 bases and 6 bases, with 12 bases remaining between them. As DNA, the CDR3 is TGTGCCAGCAGTTTCCCGGGGGGATCTCAGCCCCAGCATTTT. Amino acids: CASSFPGGSQPQHF.

The rearrangement links TRBV12-5 to TRBJ1-4, with TRBD1 as a possible D gene (5 bases). V dropped 1 base and J dropped 4 bases, with 7 bases sitting between them. This CDR3 has 14 amino acids. Germline values: CDR1 LGHNT, CDR2 FRNRAP. The chain's CDR3 is CASGLGQLNEKLFF. The CDR3 nucleotides read TGTGCTAGTGGTTTGGGACAGCTTAATGAAAAACTGTTTTTT.

The count of this clone is one. The chain links TRBV5-1 to TRBJ1-1, with D uncertain. CDR1 SGHRS and CDR2 YFSETQ come from the germline V gene. The CDR3 is 16 amino acids. Deletions cut 4 bases from V and 0 bases from J, with 16 bases between. The CDR3 spells CASSILGPVMNTEAFF. The CDR3 DNA is TGCGCCAGCAGCATCCTGGGCCCGGTTATGAACACTGAAGCTTTCTTT.

The sample holds a few counts of this clone. The V gene is TRBV7-6, the J gene TRBJ1-1; unclear D gene. V shed 5 bases and J shed 0 bases, with 10 bases lying between them. The CDR3 loop spans 14 amino acids. CDR1 SGHVS and CDR2 FNYEAQ come from the germline V gene. The CDR3 DNA reads as TGTGCCAGCAGCCTGGCGGCGGTGAACACTGAAGCTTTCTTT. Amino acid sequence: CASSLAAVNTEAFF.

The rearrangement links TRBV4-2 to TRBJ2-7, with TRBD1 matching 9 bases. J gave up 6 bases and V 4 bases, and 13 bases lay outside the gene matches. Germline V gene lookup returns CDR1 LGHNA and CDR2 YNFKEQ. The CDR3 spans 16 residues. CDR3 sequence: CASSLILGQGLSEQYF. CDR3 nucleotide sequence: TGTGCCAGCAGCCTGATCCTGGGACAGGGCCTGAGCGAGCAGTACTTC.

This clone has a single count. This chain links TRBV2 with TRBJ2-5; weak D call: TRBD2 (6 bases). The V gene's germline CDR1 is SNHLY and CDR2 FYNNEI. Trimming took 6 bases from V and 6 from J, leaving 14 bases between them. The CDR3 length is 13 residues. The CDR3 DNA is TGTGCCAGCAGCCTACTAGGACTACAGACCCAGTACTTC. This gives the protein CASSLLGLQTQYF.

As to this clone: One junction end does not reproduce the germline sequence, and a read error may be involved. The genes are TRBV9 and TRBJ2-4, with 11 bases matching TRBD1. The CDR3 length is 15 residues. Germline lookup yields CDR1 SGDLS and CDR2 YYNGEE. This CDR3 is CASNVRGTGGGIQYF. The DNA of the CDR3 is TGTGCCAGCAACGTAAGGGGGACAGGGGGAGGAATTCAGTACTTC.

This clone appeared a single time. The J gene is TRBJ2-1, the V gene TRBV7-6; TRBD2 matches at 10 bases. This CDR3 has 16 amino acids. Germline assignment: CDR1 SGHVS and CDR2 FNYEAQ. Trimming at V came to 1 base and at J to 5 bases, leaving 5 bases not matched to a gene. The CDR3 loop reads CASSLVLAGGNNEQFF. The CDR3 DNA reads TGTGCCAGCAGCTTAGTGTTAGCGGGGGGTAACAATGAGCAGTTCTTC.

The chain couples TRBV9 to TRBJ2-1, with D possibly matching TRBD2 (5 bases). Germline CDR1 and CDR2: SGDLS and YYNGEE. The CDR3 extends over 17 amino acids. Trimming removed 0 bases from V and 0 bases from J, with 13 bases in between. CDR3 DNA: TGTGCCAGCAGCGTAGATGGCGGGCCGACCTCCTACAATGAGCAGTTCTTC. It yields the protein CASSVDGGPTSYNEQFF.